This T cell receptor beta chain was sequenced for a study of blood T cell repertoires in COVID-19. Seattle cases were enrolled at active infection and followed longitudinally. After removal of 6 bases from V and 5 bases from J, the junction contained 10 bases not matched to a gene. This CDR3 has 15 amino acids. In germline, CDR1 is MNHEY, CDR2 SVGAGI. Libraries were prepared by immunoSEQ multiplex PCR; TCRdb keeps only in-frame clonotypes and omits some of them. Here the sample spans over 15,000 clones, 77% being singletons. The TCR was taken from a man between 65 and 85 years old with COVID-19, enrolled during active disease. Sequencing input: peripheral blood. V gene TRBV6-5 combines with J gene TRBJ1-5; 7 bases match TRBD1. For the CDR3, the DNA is TGTGCCAGCAGCCAGGGGGAATCAGGACATCAGCCCCAGCATTTT. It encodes CASSQGESGHQPQHF.